This TCR beta chain stems from a study of cytomegalovirus exposure and HLA in healthy donors. Regarding the study as a whole: Previous analysis showed most TCR beta V segments were productive about 90% or about 30% of the time.

PCR was performed using 60 Vbeta and 13 Jbeta primers. Using immunoSEQ multiplex PCR, the repertoire was profiled, and TCRdb retains in-frame clones only, with some absent. Of over 85,000 clones detected, around four fifths appear once; the ten largest clones hold 2% to 3%. This CDR3 region has 19 residues. V was pared by 5 bases and J by 8 bases, with 28 bases between. Germline CDR1 SGHTA, CDR2 FQGTGA. This clone was recorded only once. Its antigen is as yet unknown. The V call is TRBV7-3, the J call TRBJ1-6; D call uncertain. This receptor was obtained from a man aged 35-49 years in good health and CMV-seronegative. The sequenced sample was PBMCs. The CDR3 sequence is CASSPRTGLTNFPDSPLHF. The DNA for the CDR3 is TGTGCCAGCAGCCCGCGTACTGGCCTTACTAATTTTCCCGATTCACCCCTCCACTTT.